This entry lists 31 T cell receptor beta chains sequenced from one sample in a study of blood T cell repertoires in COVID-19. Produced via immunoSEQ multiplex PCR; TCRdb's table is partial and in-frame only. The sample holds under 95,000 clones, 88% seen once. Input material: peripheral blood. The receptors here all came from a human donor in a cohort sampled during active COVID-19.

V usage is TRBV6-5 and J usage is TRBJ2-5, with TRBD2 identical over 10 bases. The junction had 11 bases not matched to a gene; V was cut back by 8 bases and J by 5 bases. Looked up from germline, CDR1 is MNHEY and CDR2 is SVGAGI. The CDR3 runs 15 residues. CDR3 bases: TGTGCCAGCGGTTCTTGGACTAGCGGAGGGGAGACCCAGTACTTC. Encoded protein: CASGSWTSGGETQYF.

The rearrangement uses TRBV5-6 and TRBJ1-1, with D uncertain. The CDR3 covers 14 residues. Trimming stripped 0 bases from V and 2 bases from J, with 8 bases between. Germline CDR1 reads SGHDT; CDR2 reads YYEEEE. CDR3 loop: CASSLVAPNTEAFF. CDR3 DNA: TGTGCCAGCAGCTTGGTGGCACCCAACACTGAAGCTTTCTTT.

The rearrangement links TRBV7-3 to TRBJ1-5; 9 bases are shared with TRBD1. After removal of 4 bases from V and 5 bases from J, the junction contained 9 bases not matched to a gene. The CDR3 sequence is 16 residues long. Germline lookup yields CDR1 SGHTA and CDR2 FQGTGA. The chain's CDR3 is CASSSSGTGWHQPQHF. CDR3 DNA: TGTGCCAGCAGCTCGTCCGGGACAGGGTGGCATCAGCCCCAGCATTTT.

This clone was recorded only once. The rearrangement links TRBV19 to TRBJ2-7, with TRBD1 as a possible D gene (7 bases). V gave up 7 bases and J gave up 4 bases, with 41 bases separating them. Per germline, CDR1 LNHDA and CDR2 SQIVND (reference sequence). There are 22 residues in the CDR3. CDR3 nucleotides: TGTGCCAGTAAAAAGCCCCAGGGGGGCAGAGGTAGTGGGTCCCTTTACCCTTACGAGCAGTACTTC. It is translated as CASKKPQGGRGSGSLYPYEQYF.

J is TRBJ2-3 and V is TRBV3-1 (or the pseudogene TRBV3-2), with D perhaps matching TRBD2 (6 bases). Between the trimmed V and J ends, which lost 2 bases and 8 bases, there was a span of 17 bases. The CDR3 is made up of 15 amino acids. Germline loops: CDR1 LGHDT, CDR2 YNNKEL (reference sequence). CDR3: CASSQLEPGEGTQYF. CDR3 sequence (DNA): TGTGCCAGCAGCCAATTGGAGCCGGGAGAGGGTACGCAGTATTTT.

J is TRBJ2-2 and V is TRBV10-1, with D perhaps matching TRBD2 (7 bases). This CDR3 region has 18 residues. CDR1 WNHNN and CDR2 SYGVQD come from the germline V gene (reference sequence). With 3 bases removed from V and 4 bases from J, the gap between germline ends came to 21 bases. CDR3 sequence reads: CASSDPEETGGSTGELFF. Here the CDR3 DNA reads TGCGCCAGCAGTGACCCCGAAGAGACGGGGGGCTCCACCGGGGAGCTGTTTTTT.

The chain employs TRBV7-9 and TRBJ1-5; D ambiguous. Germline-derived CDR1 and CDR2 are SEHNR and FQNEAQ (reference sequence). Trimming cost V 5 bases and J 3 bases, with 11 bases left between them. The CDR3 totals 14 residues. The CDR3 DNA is TGTGCCAGCAGCGCAGACAACCTCAATCAGCCCCAGCATTTT. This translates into CASSADNLNQPQHF.

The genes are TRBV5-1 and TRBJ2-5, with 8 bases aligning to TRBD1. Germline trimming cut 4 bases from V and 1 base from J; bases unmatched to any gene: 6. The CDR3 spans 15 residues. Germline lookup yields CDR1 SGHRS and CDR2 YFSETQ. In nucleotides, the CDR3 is TGCGCCAGCAGCCCGAAAGACAGGGGCCAAGAGACCCAGTACTTC. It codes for CASSPKDRGQETQYF.

CDR3 DNA: TGTGCCAGCAGCGTAGGGACAGGGTACTATGGCTACACCTTC. Its translation is CASSVGTGYYGYTF. This chain links TRBV9 with TRBJ1-2, with TRBD1 matching 8 bases. Germline CDR1 reads SGDLS; CDR2 reads YYNGEE. The CDR3 loop spans 14 amino acids. Trimming removed 0 bases from V and 3 bases from J; junction bases left unmatched: 1.

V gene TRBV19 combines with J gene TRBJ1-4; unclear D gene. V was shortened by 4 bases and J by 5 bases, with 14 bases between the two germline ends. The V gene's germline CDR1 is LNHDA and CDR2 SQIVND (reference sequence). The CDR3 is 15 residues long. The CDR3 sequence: CASSKATPANEKLFF. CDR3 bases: TGTGCCAGTAGTAAAGCAACCCCAGCGAATGAAAAACTGTTTTTT.

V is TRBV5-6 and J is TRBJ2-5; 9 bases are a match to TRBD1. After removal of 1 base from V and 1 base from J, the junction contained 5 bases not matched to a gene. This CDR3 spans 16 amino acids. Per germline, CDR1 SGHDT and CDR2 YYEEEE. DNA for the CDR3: TGTGCCAGCAGCTTGTCGACAGGGGGTCCCCAAGAGACCCAGTACTTC. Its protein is CASSLSTGGPQETQYF.

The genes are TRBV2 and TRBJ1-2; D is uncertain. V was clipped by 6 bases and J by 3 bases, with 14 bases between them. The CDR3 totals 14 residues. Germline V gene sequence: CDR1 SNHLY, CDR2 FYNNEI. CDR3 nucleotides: TGTGCCAGCAGGCAGAGAGGGCAGGACTATGGCTACACCTTC. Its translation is CASRQRGQDYGYTF. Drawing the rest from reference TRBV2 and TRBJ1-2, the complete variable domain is EPEVTQTPSHQVTQMGQEVILRCVPISNHLYFYWYRQILGQKVEFLVSFYNNEISEKSEIFDDQFSVERPDGSNFTLKIRSTKLEDSAMYFCASRQRGQDYGYTFGSGTRLTVV.

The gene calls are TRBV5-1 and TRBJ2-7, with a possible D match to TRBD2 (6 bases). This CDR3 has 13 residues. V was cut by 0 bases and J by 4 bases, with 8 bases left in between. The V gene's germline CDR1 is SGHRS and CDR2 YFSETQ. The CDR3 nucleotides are TGCGCCAGCAGCTTGGACGGGAGATACGAGCAGTACTTC. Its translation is CASSLDGRYEQYF.

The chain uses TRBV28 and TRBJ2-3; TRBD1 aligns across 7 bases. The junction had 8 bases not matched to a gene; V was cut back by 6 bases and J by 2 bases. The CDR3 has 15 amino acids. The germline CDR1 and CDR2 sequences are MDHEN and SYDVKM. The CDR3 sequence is CASRPLQGYTDTQYF. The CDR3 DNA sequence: TGTGCCAGCAGGCCGCTACAGGGGTACACAGATACGCAGTATTTT.

The CDR3 sequence is CASSFTGQEETQYF. The CDR3 DNA sequence: TGTGCCAGCAGCTTTACGGGACAAGAAGAGACCCAGTACTTC. V gene TRBV5-6 combines with J gene TRBJ2-5, with D perhaps matching TRBD1 (6 bases). The CDR3 runs 14 residues. V was clipped by 2 bases and J by 3 bases, with 11 bases between them. Germline lookup yields CDR1 SGHDT and CDR2 YYEEEE. Filled out from reference TRBV5-6 and TRBJ2-5, the complete variable domain reads DAGVTQSPTHLIKTRGQQVTLRCSPKSGHDTVSWYQQALGQGPQFIFQYYEEEERQRGNFPDRFSGHQFPNYSSELNVNALLLGDSALYLCASSFTGQEETQYFGPGTRLLVL.

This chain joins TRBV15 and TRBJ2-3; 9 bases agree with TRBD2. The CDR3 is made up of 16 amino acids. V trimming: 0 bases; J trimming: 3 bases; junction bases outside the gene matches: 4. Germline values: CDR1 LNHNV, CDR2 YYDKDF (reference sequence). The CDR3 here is CATSREWRGGTDTQYF. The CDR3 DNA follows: TGTGCCACCAGCAGAGAATGGCGGGGGGGTACAGATACGCAGTATTTT.

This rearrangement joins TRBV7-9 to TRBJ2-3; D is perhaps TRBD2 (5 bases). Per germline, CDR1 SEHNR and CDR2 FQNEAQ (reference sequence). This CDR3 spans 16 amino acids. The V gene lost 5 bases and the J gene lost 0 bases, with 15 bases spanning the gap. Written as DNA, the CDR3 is TGTGCCAGCAGCCTATTGGGCGGGTACAGCACAGATACGCAGTATTTT. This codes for CASSLLGGYSTDTQYF.

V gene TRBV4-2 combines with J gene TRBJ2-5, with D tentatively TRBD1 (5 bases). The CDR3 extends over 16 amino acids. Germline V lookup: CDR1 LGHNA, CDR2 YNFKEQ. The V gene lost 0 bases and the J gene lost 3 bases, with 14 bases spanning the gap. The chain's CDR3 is CASSQDAQGTEETQYF. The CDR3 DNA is TGTGCCAGCAGCCAAGATGCGCAGGGAACCGAAGAGACCCAGTACTTC.

The CDR3 bases are TGTGCCAGTAGTATAAGTCGGGGTACGGTGCGGGGCTACACCTTC. Translated: CASSISRGTVRGYTF. The chain couples TRBV19 to TRBJ1-2; D gene ambiguous. In germline, CDR1 is LNHDA, CDR2 SQIVND (reference sequence). V was cut by 2 bases and J by 8 bases, with 18 bases left in between. The CDR3 extends over 15 amino acids.

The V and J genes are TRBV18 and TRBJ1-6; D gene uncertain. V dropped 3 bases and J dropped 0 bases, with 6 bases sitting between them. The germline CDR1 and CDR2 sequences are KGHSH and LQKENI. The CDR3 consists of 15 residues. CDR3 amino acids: CASSPEASYNSPLHF. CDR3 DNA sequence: TGTGCCAGCTCACCTGAGGCCTCCTATAATTCACCCCTCCACTTT. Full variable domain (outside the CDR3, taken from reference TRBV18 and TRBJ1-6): NAGVMQNPRHLVRRRGQEARLRCSPMKGHSHVYWYRQLPEEGLKFMVYLQKENIIDESGMPKERFSAEFPKEGPSILRIQQVVRGDSAAYFCASSPEASYNSPLHFGNGTRLTVT.

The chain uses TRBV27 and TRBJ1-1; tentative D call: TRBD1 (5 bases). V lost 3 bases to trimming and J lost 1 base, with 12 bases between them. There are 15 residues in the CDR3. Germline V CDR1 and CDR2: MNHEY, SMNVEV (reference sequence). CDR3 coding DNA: TGTGCCAGCAGTTTCTCTTGGACAAAGAACACTGAAGCTTTCTTT. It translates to CASSFSWTKNTEAFF.

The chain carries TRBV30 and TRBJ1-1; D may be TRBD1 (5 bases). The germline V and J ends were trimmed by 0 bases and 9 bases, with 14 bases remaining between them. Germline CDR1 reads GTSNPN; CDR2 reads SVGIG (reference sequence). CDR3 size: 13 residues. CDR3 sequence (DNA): TGTGCCTGGAGTGTACCGCAGGGAAGACAAGCTTTCTTT. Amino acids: CAWSVPQGRQAFF.

CDR3 region: CASSQPGLGGANVLTF. As DNA, the CDR3 is TGTGCCAGCAGCCAACCGGGACTAGGGGGGGCCAACGTCCTGACTTTC. The rearrangement links TRBV3-1 (or the pseudogene TRBV3-2) to TRBJ2-6, with 8 nucleotides matching TRBD2. Germline V gives CDR1 LGHDT, CDR2 YNNKEL (reference sequence). J was trimmed by 4 bases and V by 2 bases; bases with no gene match: 4. The CDR3 is made up of 16 amino acids.

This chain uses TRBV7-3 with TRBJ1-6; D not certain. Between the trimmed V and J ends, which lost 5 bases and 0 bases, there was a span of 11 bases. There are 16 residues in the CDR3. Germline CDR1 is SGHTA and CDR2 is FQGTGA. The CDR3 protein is CASSATESSYNSPLHF. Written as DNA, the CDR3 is TGTGCCAGCAGCGCAACAGAGAGCTCCTATAATTCACCCCTCCACTTT.

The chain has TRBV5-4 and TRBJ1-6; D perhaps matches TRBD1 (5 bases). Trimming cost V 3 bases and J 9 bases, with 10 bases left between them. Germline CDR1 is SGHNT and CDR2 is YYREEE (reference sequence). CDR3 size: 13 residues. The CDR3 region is CASSSGTGSPLHF. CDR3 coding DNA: TGTGCCAGCAGCTCCGGGACTGGTTCACCCCTCCACTTT.

CDR3 in amino acids: CASSSGLAGSSYEQYF. CDR3 DNA: TGTGCCAGCAGTTCGGGACTAGCGGGTAGCTCCTACGAGCAGTACTTC. The V and J genes are TRBV6-5 and TRBJ2-7; 12 nucleotides line up with TRBD2. The CDR3 consists of 16 residues. Unmatched junction bases numbered 4, after V lost 4 bases and J lost 0 bases. Germline V gene data show CDR1 as MNHEY and CDR2 as SVGAGI.

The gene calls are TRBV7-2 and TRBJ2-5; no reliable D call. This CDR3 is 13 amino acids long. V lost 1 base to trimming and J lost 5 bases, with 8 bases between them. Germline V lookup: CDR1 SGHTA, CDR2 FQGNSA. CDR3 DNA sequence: TGTGCCAGCAGCTTAGTGATAGATGAGACCCAGTACTTC. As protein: CASSLVIDETQYF.

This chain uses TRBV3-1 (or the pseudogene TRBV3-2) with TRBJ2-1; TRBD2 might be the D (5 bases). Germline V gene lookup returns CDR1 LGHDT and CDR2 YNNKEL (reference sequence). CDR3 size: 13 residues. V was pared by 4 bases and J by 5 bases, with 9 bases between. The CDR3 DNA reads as TGTGCCAGCAGCCTCCCCGGGAACAATGAGCAGTTCTTC. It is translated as CASSLPGNNEQFF.

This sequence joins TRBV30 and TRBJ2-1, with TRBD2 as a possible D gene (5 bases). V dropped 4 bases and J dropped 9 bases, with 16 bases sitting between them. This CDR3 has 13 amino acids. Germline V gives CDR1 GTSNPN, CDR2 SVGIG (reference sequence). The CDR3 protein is CAWIPGVAREQFF. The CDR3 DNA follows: TGTGCCTGGATCCCTGGGGTAGCGCGTGAGCAGTTCTTC.

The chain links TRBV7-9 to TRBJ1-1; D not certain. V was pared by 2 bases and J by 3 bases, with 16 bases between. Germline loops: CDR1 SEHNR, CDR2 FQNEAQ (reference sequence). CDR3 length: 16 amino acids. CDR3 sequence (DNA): TGTGCCAGCAGCTTATTGATGAACTTTGCGGACACTGAAGCTTTCTTT. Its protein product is CASSLLMNFADTEAFF.

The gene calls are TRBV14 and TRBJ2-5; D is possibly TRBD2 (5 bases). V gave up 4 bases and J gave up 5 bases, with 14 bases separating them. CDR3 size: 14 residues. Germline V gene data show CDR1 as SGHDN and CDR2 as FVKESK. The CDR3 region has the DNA TGTGCCAGCAGCCTTCACGGGATATTCGAGACCCAGTACTTC. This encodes CASSLHGIFETQYF.